This T cell receptor beta chain originates from a study of T cell responses to AZD1222 COVID-19 vaccine. Points on this clone: Its antigen is as yet unknown.

The table came from immunoSEQ multiplex PCR; TCRdb's copy has only in-frame clones and leaves some out. The table includes about 140,000 clones, about 82% detected once. Study-wide results and caveats: AZD1222 recipients seropositive at baseline numbered only 5 to 7. Unmutated variant regions are reportedly the target of nearly half of TCRs that are spike-specific. The study sampled repertoires only after the peak T cell response. Spike-wide vaccine-associated CD4 TCRs dominated at 160-218 and 743-854.

This TCR derives from an adult who received the AZD1222 COVID-19 vaccine. The material was peripheral blood, obtained 28 days after the second AZD1222 dose.

CDR3 in amino acids: CASSVVEGPQFF. The CDR3 region has the DNA TGTGCCAGCAGCGTAGTTGAGGGTCCGCAGTTCTTC. V gene TRBV9 combines with J gene TRBJ2-1, with D possibly matching TRBD2 (5 bases). The CDR3 loop spans 12 amino acids. Germline CDR1 and CDR2: SGDLS and YYNGEE. With 0 bases removed from V and 12 bases from J, the gap between germline ends came to 10 bases. Together with reference TRBV9 and TRBJ2-1, the CDR3 gives the full variable domain: DSGVTQTPKHLITATGQRVTLRCSPRSGDLSVYWYQQSLDQGLQFLIQYYNGEERAKGNILERFSAQQFPDLHSELNLSSLELGDSALYFCASSVVEGPQFFGPGTRLTVL.